Listed here are 28 T cell receptor beta chains from one sample, sequenced in a study of T cell repertoires in cytomegalovirus infection. Their antigens are not known. One entry per CDR3 protein results from TCRdb running MiXCR on the reads. Here the sample spans roughly 990,000 distinct CDR3 sequences, around 32% being singletons. Specimen: cultured CD8+ T cells from PBMCs, collected from culture after CMV antigen stimulation. The receptors come from a human donor in good health (CMV status not recorded). Some clones in this sample may be carry-over from other donors' samples.

The rearrangement joins TRBV4-2 to TRBJ1-1, with D tentatively TRBD1 (5 bases). Germline V CDR1 and CDR2: LGHNA, YNFKEQ. The CDR3 is 16 residues long. Trimming cost V 0 bases and J 1 base, with 12 bases left between them. CDR3 nucleotides: TGTGCCAGCAGCCAAGAGTGGGGGTTGGAGAACACTGAAGCTTTCTTT. This sequence encodes CASSQEWGLENTEAFF.

The table lists this clonotype with many counts. This sequence joins TRBV12-3 or TRBV12-4 and TRBJ2-7, with D perhaps matching TRBD1 (5 bases). The CDR3 contains 14 residues. V lost 5 bases and J 6 bases, leaving 17 bases between the germline ends. CDR3: CASSRAREQVEQYF. The CDR3 DNA follows: TGTGCCAGCAGTCGAGCCAGGGAACAGGTCGAGCAGTACTTC.

This clonotype has a count of ten or more. The chain has TRBV7-2 and TRBJ2-1, with 7 bases that match TRBD2. Trimming took 2 bases from V and 7 from J; bases not matched to a gene: 14. CDR1 is SGHTA and CDR2 is FQGNSA in the germline V gene. The CDR3 loop spans 17 amino acids. The CDR3 DNA follows: TGTGCCAGCAGCTTAATCTTAGCGGGTTCCTGGTGGAATGAGCAGTTCTTC. This sequence encodes CASSLILAGSWWNEQFF. The whole variable domain, remainder taken from reference TRBV7-2 and TRBJ2-1, is GAGVSQSPSNKVTEKGKDVELRCDPISGHTALYWYRQSLGQGLEFLIYFQGNSAPDKSGLPSDRFSAERTGGSVSTLTIQRTQQEDSAVYLCASSLILAGSWWNEQFFGPGTRLTVL.

The rearrangement uses TRBV6-5 and TRBJ2-1; TRBD2 matches at 7 bases. Per the germline V gene, CDR1 is MNHEY and CDR2 is SVGAGI. The V and J ends lost 6 bases and 9 bases, in that order; junction bases with no gene match: 8. CDR3 length: 13 residues. The CDR3, as DNA: TGTGCCAGCAGACCAGGACTAGAGGGTGAGCAGTTCTTC. This encodes CASRPGLEGEQFF.

This clonotype came up a few times. This chain links TRBV29-1 with TRBJ1-3; no clear D gene. The CDR3 loop spans 13 amino acids. V shed 4 bases and J shed 2 bases, with 9 bases lying between them. Germline loops: CDR1 SQVTM, CDR2 ANQGSEA. CDR3 amino acids: CSVAGVAGNTIYF. In nucleotides, the CDR3 is TGCAGCGTTGCTGGGGTGGCTGGAAACACCATATATTTT. Full variable domain (outside the CDR3, taken from reference TRBV29-1 and TRBJ1-3): SAVISQKPSRDICQRGTSLTIQCQVDSQVTMMFWYRQQPGQSLTLIATANQGSEATYESGFVIDKFPISRPNLTFSTLTVSNMSPEDSSIYLCSVAGVAGNTIYFGEGSWLTVV.

The V gene is TRBV2, the J gene TRBJ1-1; no firm D call. The CDR3 extends over 13 amino acids. The V gene lost 3 bases and the J gene lost 3 bases, with 8 bases spanning the gap. The germline V gene has CDR1 SNHLY and CDR2 FYNNEI. The CDR3 sequence is CASSDKLYTEAFF. CDR3 in DNA: TGTGCCAGCAGTGATAAGCTATACACTGAAGCTTTCTTT.

About this clonotype itself: A much larger clone is a single base away; this may be a read error. The CDR3 loop reads CGSSLRPGHFAYEQYV. As DNA, the CDR3 is TGTGGCAGCAGCTTGAGGCCAGGGCACTTCGCCTACGAGCAGTACGTC. This chain uses TRBV5-6 with TRBJ2-7; D possibly corresponds to TRBD1 (5 bases). CDR1 is SGHDT, CDR2 YYEEEE, per germline. The CDR3 has 16 amino acids.

The chain uses TRBV10-3 and TRBJ1-1, with 7 bases fitting TRBD1. V was clipped by 4 bases and J by 1 base; unmatched bases: 6. The CDR3 is made up of 15 amino acids. The V gene's germline CDR1 is ENHRY and CDR2 SYGVKD. The CDR3, as DNA: TGTGCCATCAGTGGACCGGGACAGACGAACACTGAAGCTTTCTTT. This translates into CAISGPGQTNTEAFF.

This clonotype came up a few times. This chain connects TRBV7-3 to TRBJ2-1; 11 bases fit TRBD2. Germline V lookup: CDR1 SGHTA, CDR2 FQGTGA. The CDR3 sequence is 15 residues long. V trimming: 5 bases; J trimming: 7 bases; junction bases outside the gene matches: 7. The CDR3, as DNA: TGTGCCAGCAGCCGTAGCGGGGGGGGTTCTAATGAGCAGTTCTTC. Translation: CASSRSGGGSNEQFF.

The rearrangement links TRBV4-1 to TRBJ1-1; D gene unclear. Trimming cost V 1 base and J 3 bases, with 6 bases left between them. The CDR3 length is 13 residues. The germline gives CDR1 MGHRA, CDR2 YSYEKL. In nucleotides, the CDR3 is TGCGCCAGCAGCCAAGGAGGGCACACTGAAGCTTTCTTT. It is translated as CASSQGGHTEAFF.

The chain is built from TRBV5-4 and TRBJ2-7; no clear D gene. Trimming left V 1 base short and J 6 bases short, with 11 bases between. The CDR3 extends over 13 amino acids. Germline lookup yields CDR1 SGHNT and CDR2 YYREEE (reference sequence). The CDR3 bases are TGTGCCAGCAGCTTGAGGTCTTCCCCCGAGCAGTACTTC. Translation: CASSLRSSPEQYF.

This clonotype was detected a few times. This chain links TRBV7-9 with TRBJ1-4; perhaps TRBD1 as D (5 bases). Germline V gene lookup returns CDR1 SEHNR and CDR2 FQNEAQ (reference sequence). The CDR3 spans 16 residues. V was cut by 5 bases and J by 8 bases, with 21 bases left in between. In DNA form, the CDR3 reads TGTGCCAGCAGCCCTATCGGAACAGGTTTTGTGGAAAAACTGTTTTTT. Amino acid sequence: CASSPIGTGFVEKLFF. The full variable domain, with the rest looked up from reference TRBV7-9 and TRBJ1-4, is DTGVSQNPRHKITKRGQNVTFRCDPISEHNRLYWYRQTLGQGPEFLTYFQNEAQLEKSRLLSDRFSAERPKGSFSTLEIQRTEQGDSAMYLCASSPIGTGFVEKLFFGSGTQLSVL.

The rearrangement joins TRBV5-6 to TRBJ2-7; D not resolved. Germline values: CDR1 SGHDT, CDR2 YYEEEE. Trimming took off 1 base at V and 5 bases at J, with 7 bases between the two ends. The CDR3 extends over 12 amino acids. CDR3 DNA sequence: TGTGCCAGCAGCTTGATGGGGAACGAGCAGTACGTC. Protein: CASSLMGNEQYV.

The CDR3 nucleotides read TGTGCCAGCAGTTCCAGGGGGGGAGGGGTTGACCAGCATTTT. This sequence encodes CASSSRGGGVDQHF. The chain carries TRBV12-3 or TRBV12-4 and TRBJ1-5, with 7 bases fitting TRBD1. Unmatched junction bases numbered 12, after V lost 4 bases and J lost 12 bases. This CDR3 comprises 14 residues.

This clonotype was detected only once. Just one base apart from a much larger clone, this may be a read error. The chain couples TRBV7-4 to TRBJ2-5, with no clear D. Trimming removed 2 bases at V and 5 bases at J, with 15 bases between. Germline loops: CDR1 SGHVT, CDR2 SQSDAQ. The CDR3 totals 15 residues. The CDR3 DNA follows: TGTGCCAGCAGCTTAAAGAGTTACATGGACGAGACCCAGTACTTC. It translates to CASSLKSYMDETQYF.

Only a few counts were recorded for this clonotype. The rearrangement joins TRBV29-1 to TRBJ2-1, with 9 positions matching TRBD2. CDR3 length equals 14 residues. The junction had 5 bases not matched to a gene; V was cut back by 1 base and J by 7 bases. CDR1 and CDR2 (germline): SQVTM, ANQGSEA. This CDR3 reads CSVEVAGGRNEQFF. The CDR3, as DNA: TGCAGCGTTGAAGTTGCGGGGGGGCGAAATGAGCAGTTCTTC.

The rearrangement joins TRBV19 to TRBJ1-2; D is undetermined. Germline assignment: CDR1 LNHDA and CDR2 SQIVND (reference sequence). The CDR3 is 12 amino acids. Trimming shortened V by 4 bases and J by 8 bases, and 11 bases separated the two germline ends. The CDR3 DNA reads as TGTGCCAGTAGTACCCTGTACGGCGGCTACACCTTC. Its translation is CASSTLYGGYTF.

This clonotype was observed many times. The V gene is TRBV7-8, the J gene TRBJ2-3; a possible D gene is TRBD2 (5 bases). V gave up 5 bases and J gave up 2 bases, with 14 bases separating them. The CDR3 extends over 15 amino acids. CDR1 and CDR2 (germline): SGHVS, FQNEAQ. The CDR3 protein is CASSPMTTYTDTQYF. CDR3 coding DNA: TGTGCCAGCAGCCCTATGACTACCTACACAGATACGCAGTATTTT. The variable domain in full, with the rest retrieved from reference TRBV7-8 and TRBJ2-3, is GAGVSQSPRYKVAKRGQDVALRCDPISGHVSLFWYQQALGQGPEFLTYFQNEAQLDKSGLPSDRFFAERPEGSVSTLKIQRTQQEDSAVYLCASSPMTTYTDTQYFGPGTRLTVL.

The chain recombines TRBV6-2 or TRBV6-3 with TRBJ1-2, with D possibly being TRBD1 (6 bases). Germline V gene data show CDR1 as MNHEY and CDR2 as SVGEGT. V was shortened by 3 bases and J by 7 bases, with 15 bases between the two germline ends. The CDR3 length is 14 residues. The CDR3 is CASSYQGGALGYTF. CDR3 bases: TGTGCCAGCAGTTATCAAGGGGGGGCGCTTGGCTACACCTTC.

The table lists this clonotype with a few counts. The chain combines TRBV15 with TRBJ2-3, with TRBD1 matching over 9 bases. This CDR3 is built from 16 residues. Germline V gene data show CDR1 as LNHNV and CDR2 as YYDKDF (reference sequence). The J segment lost 3 bases and the V segment lost 5 bases, leaving 9 bases of the junction unmatched. The CDR3 bases are TGTGCCACCAGCCGACTCGGCGGACAGGGGACAGATACGCAGTATTTT. This codes for CATSRLGGQGTDTQYF.

This clonotype was detected a few times. V gene TRBV7-2 combines with J gene TRBJ2-5, with D tentatively TRBD1 or TRBD2 (6 bases each). This CDR3 spans 16 amino acids. Trimming took off 5 bases at V and 5 bases at J, with 21 bases between the two ends. Germline CDR1 is SGHTA and CDR2 is FQGNSA. The CDR3 reads CASSETQGIADETQYF. The DNA of the CDR3 is TGTGCCAGCAGCGAGACACAGGGAATAGCGGATGAGACCCAGTACTTC.

This clonotype was recorded a few times. The chain is built from TRBV6-5 and TRBJ2-1, with a weak D call TRBD1 (5 bases). The V and J ends lost 0 bases and 9 bases respectively, with 12 bases between them. The germline V gene has CDR1 MNHEY and CDR2 SVGAGI. The CDR3 extends over 14 amino acids. The chain's CDR3 is CASSYSLDTAEQFF. CDR3 DNA: TGTGCCAGCAGTTACTCGCTGGACACCGCTGAGCAGTTCTTC.

The rearrangement links TRBV27 to TRBJ2-1, with TRBD2 as a possible D gene (6 bases). Germline V gene data show CDR1 as MNHEY and CDR2 as SMNVEV (reference sequence). The CDR3 contains 14 residues. Trimming cost V 8 bases and J 6 bases, with 17 bases left between them. DNA for the CDR3: TGTGCCAGCGGCTCGGGGGACCCGTTCAATGAGCAGTTCTTC. Protein product: CASGSGDPFNEQFF.

This clonotype has more than one count but fewer than ten. The chain recombines TRBV10-3 with TRBJ2-3, with TRBD2 matching 7 bases. The CDR3 has 16 residues. The junction had 12 bases not matched to a gene; V was cut back by 6 bases and J by 3 bases. The germline V gene has CDR1 ENHRY and CDR2 SYGVKD. CDR3 residues: CAIRLVAGEKTDTQYF. CDR3 coding DNA: TGTGCCATCAGACTAGTTGCGGGGGAGAAGACAGATACGCAGTATTTT.

The chain uses TRBV4-1 and TRBJ1-1, with D possibly matching TRBD1 (5 bases). CDR3 length equals 16 residues. With 0 bases removed from V and 4 bases from J, the gap between germline ends came to 15 bases. Germline V lookup: CDR1 MGHRA, CDR2 YSYEKL. CDR3 coding DNA: TGCGCCAGCAGCCAAGATCCGGGGGTTGATGGCACTGAAGCTTTCTTT. Amino acids: CASSQDPGVDGTEAFF.

This chain uses TRBV7-9 with TRBJ1-2; D is unclear. V was shortened by 5 bases and J by 8 bases, with 15 bases between the two germline ends. The length of the CDR3 is 13 residues. In germline, CDR1 is SEHNR, CDR2 FQNEAQ (reference sequence). The CDR3 sequence is CASSTGRLDGYTF. The CDR3 nucleotides are TGTGCCAGCAGCACCGGTCGGTTGGACGGCTACACCTTC.

The CDR3 coding sequence is TGTGCCAGCAGAAAACTTGGGACGGGCAATCAGCCCCAGCATTTT. Translation gives CASRKLGTGNQPQHF. The chain combines TRBV6-6 with TRBJ1-5, with TRBD1 as a possible D gene (5 bases). Trimming took off 6 bases at V and 2 bases at J, with 14 bases between the two ends. The CDR3 has 15 residues. Germline V CDR1 and CDR2: MNHNY, SVGAGI (reference sequence).

This clonotype occurred a few times. The J gene is TRBJ1-1, the V gene TRBV4-1, with TRBD1 as a possible D gene (5 bases). The length of the CDR3 is 15 residues. V lost 1 base and J 1 base, leaving 10 bases between the germline ends. Germline loops: CDR1 MGHRA, CDR2 YSYEKL. CDR3 residues: CASSQGVTENTEAFF. CDR3 coding DNA: TGCGCCAGCAGCCAAGGGGTGACAGAGAACACTGAAGCTTTCTTT.